This T cell receptor beta chain is drawn from a study of response to subunit inactivated influenza vaccine. Overall study results and limits: Authors suggested each seasonal flu vaccination may recruit only limited numbers of new T cells.

Note on this clonotype: The antigen is not known.

TCRdb reprocessed the RT-PCR reads via MiXCR and lists one record per CDR3 protein. The data show 450,000 to 600,000 distinct CDR3 sequences, with 7.2% seen just once and about an eighth held by the top ten. Germline loops: CDR1 DFQATT, CDR2 SNEGSKA (reference sequence). The CDR3 is made up of 13 amino acids. Trimming took 6 bases from V and 7 from J; bases not matched to a gene: 9. This receptor was taken from a man between 50 and 75 years old who received an inactivated influenza vaccine. J is TRBJ2-7 and V is TRBV20-1; 10 positions agree with TRBD2. The input for sequencing was PBMCs from blood, taken around 25 months after vaccination. CDR3 in amino acids: CSAPLAGSGEQYF. DNA of the CDR3: TGCAGTGCCCCACTAGCGGGATCGGGGGAGCAGTACTTC.